This TCR beta chain derives from a study of cytomegalovirus exposure and HLA in healthy donors. This clone was counted a single time. The target antigen is unknown. Study conclusions and caveats: Investigators reported 164 TCR beta chains as tied to cytomegalovirus.

PCR employed 60 Vbeta and 13 Jbeta primers. Sequenced by immunoSEQ multiplex PCR; TCRdb stores in-frame clones only, minus some. The sample records about 190,000 clones, around 83% being singletons. Trimming shortened V by 5 bases and J by 4 bases, and 17 bases separated the two germline ends. CDR1 and CDR2 from the germline V gene are KGHSH and LQKENI. The CDR3 covers 16 residues. Specimen: PBMCs. This chain links TRBV18 with TRBJ1-4, with D perhaps matching TRBD1 (6 bases). The source of this sequence is a woman aged 18-29 years in good health and CMV-seronegative. The CDR3 DNA reads as TGTGCCAGCTCAACGACAAACAGGGACCTTAATGAAAAACTGTTTTTT. Its translation: CASSTTNRDLNEKLFF.